A single sample is the source of the 20 T cell receptor beta chains below, sequenced in a study of blood T cell repertoires in COVID-19. Assay used: immunoSEQ multiplex PCR; TCRdb lists only in-frame clones, some missing. The table has about 96,000 clones, about 87% seen once; the top ten hold roughly 4.2%. Sequenced sample: peripheral blood. These receptors all come from a human donor with COVID-19, enrolled during active disease. The donor label of this sample is uncertain.

J is TRBJ2-1 and V is TRBV27, with D possibly being TRBD2 (6 bases). The germline CDR1 and CDR2 sequences are MNHEY and SMNVEV (reference sequence). The CDR3 is 14 residues long. V gave up 2 bases and J gave up 10 bases, with 15 bases separating them. CDR3 region: CASSLQPARGEQFF. CDR3 sequence (DNA): TGTGCCAGCAGTTTACAGCCCGCCCGGGGGGAGCAGTTCTTC.

The CDR3 region is CASSLGILVRDTEAFF. CDR3 sequence (DNA): TGCGCCAGCAGCTTGGGGATACTGGTACGGGACACTGAAGCTTTCTTT. The chain combines TRBV5-1 with TRBJ1-1; unclear D gene. The CDR3 loop spans 16 amino acids. Germline values: CDR1 SGHRS, CDR2 YFSETQ. The V gene lost 0 bases and the J gene lost 3 bases, with 15 bases spanning the gap.

This clone was picked up one time. This chain joins TRBV3-1 (or the pseudogene TRBV3-2) and TRBJ1-1; D remains unclear. The CDR3 sequence is 12 residues long. V dropped 4 bases and J dropped 11 bases, with 14 bases sitting between them. Germline lookup yields CDR1 LGHDT and CDR2 YNNKEL (reference sequence). The CDR3 bases are TGTGCCAGCAGCCCTCGAGGCGTCCGGGCTTTCTTT. Its protein is CASSPRGVRAFF.

The chain combines TRBV2 with TRBJ2-3, with TRBD2 matching over 13 bases. Looked up from germline, CDR1 is SNHLY and CDR2 is FYNNEI. This CDR3 spans 15 amino acids. With V trimmed by 6 bases and J by 6 bases, 6 bases remained unmatched. CDR3 nucleotide sequence: TGTGCCAGCAGGTTACTAGCGGGGGGGCAGGATACGCAGTATTTT. Translating it yields CASRLLAGGQDTQYF.

J is TRBJ1-2 and V is TRBV7-9; D remains unclear. Germline V gene lookup returns CDR1 SEHNR and CDR2 FQNEAQ (reference sequence). V was cut by 5 bases and J by 5 bases, with 12 bases left in between. This CDR3 region has 13 residues. The CDR3 region is CASSPPAAYGYTF. CDR3 DNA: TGTGCCAGCAGCCCTCCCGCCGCGTATGGCTACACCTTC.

The chain is built from TRBV7-9 and TRBJ1-1; D call uncertain. The germline gives CDR1 SEHNR, CDR2 FQNEAQ (reference sequence). V gave up 2 bases and J gave up 1 base, with 11 bases separating them. This CDR3 spans 15 amino acids. DNA of the CDR3: TGTGCCAGCAGCTTAAACCCCACTGCGAACACTGAAGCTTTCTTT. Amino acids: CASSLNPTANTEAFF. The entire variable domain, with the rest obtained from reference TRBV7-9 and TRBJ1-1, is as follows: DTGVSQNPRHKITKRGQNVTFRCDPISEHNRLYWYRQTLGQGPEFLTYFQNEAQLEKSRLLSDRFSAERPKGSFSTLEIQRTEQGDSAMYLCASSLNPTANTEAFFGQGTRLTVV.

The chain has TRBV7-9 and TRBJ1-1; 8 bases fit TRBD1. CDR3 length: 15 residues. V shed 5 bases and J 5 bases; nucleotides not matched to a gene: 10. The germline V gene has CDR1 SEHNR and CDR2 FQNEAQ (reference sequence). This CDR3 reads CASSPFQGARTEAFF. DNA of the CDR3: TGTGCCAGCAGCCCATTCCAGGGGGCGCGGACTGAAGCTTTCTTT.

This chain uses TRBV6-4 with TRBJ2-6; D remains unclear. The CDR3 runs to 16 residues. V was shortened by 0 bases and J by 0 bases, with 6 bases between the two germline ends. Germline assignment: CDR1 MRHNA and CDR2 SNTAGT. The CDR3 coding sequence is TGTGCCAGCAGTGACTCGGCTAGCTCTGGGGCCAACGTCCTGACTTTC. This codes for CASSDSASSGANVLTF.

The V and J genes are TRBV3-1 (or the pseudogene TRBV3-2) and TRBJ2-3, with TRBD2 matching 14 bases. Looked up from germline, CDR1 is LGHDT and CDR2 is YNNKEL (reference sequence). Trimming at V came to 4 bases and at J to 1 base, leaving 10 bases not matched to a gene. The CDR3 is 19 residues long. The CDR3 reads CASSLLGLAGGGGTDTQYF. CDR3 bases: TGTGCCAGCAGCCTTCTAGGACTAGCGGGAGGAGGGGGCACAGATACGCAGTATTTT.

The rearrangement joins TRBV3-1 (or the pseudogene TRBV3-2) to TRBJ1-2; D unresolved. CDR3 size: 14 residues. Germline assignment: CDR1 LGHDT and CDR2 YNNKEL (reference sequence). V was pared by 2 bases and J by 8 bases, with 15 bases between. The CDR3 bases are TGTGCCAGCAGCCAAAGCACGTTATGGTCCGGCTACACCTTC. Amino acid sequence: CASSQSTLWSGYTF.

The table lists this clone with a count of one. J is TRBJ2-2 and V is TRBV11-3; D uncertain. This CDR3 is built from 14 residues. The V end lost 0 bases, the J end lost 4 bases, and 6 bases lay between the germline ends. The V gene's germline CDR1 is SGHNT and CDR2 YENEEA. The DNA for the CDR3 is TGTGCCAGCAGCTTAGAACACCTCACCGGGGAGCTGTTTTTT. This gives the protein CASSLEHLTGELFF.

The J gene is TRBJ1-5, the V gene TRBV20-1; no firm D call. The CDR3 extends over 13 amino acids. The germline gives CDR1 DFQATT, CDR2 SNEGSKA (reference sequence). V was cut by 3 bases and J by 4 bases, with 10 bases left in between. The CDR3 sequence: CSASSQANQPQHF. As DNA, the CDR3 is TGCAGTGCTAGTAGCCAGGCGAATCAGCCCCAGCATTTT.

V usage is TRBV10-1 and J usage is TRBJ1-3; D is perhaps TRBD1 (5 bases). The CDR3 loop spans 13 amino acids. Trimming stripped 8 bases from V and 0 bases from J, with 8 bases between. Germline V gene sequence: CDR1 WNHNN, CDR2 SYGVQD (reference sequence). CDR3 bases: TGCGCCAGCGTTGACAGCTCTGGAAACACCATATATTTT. It translates to CASVDSSGNTIYF.

This clone was recorded once. V usage is TRBV3-1 (or the pseudogene TRBV3-2) and J usage is TRBJ2-7; weak D call: TRBD2 (6 bases). The germline gives CDR1 LGHDT, CDR2 YNNKEL (reference sequence). V was pared by 2 bases and J by 5 bases, with 13 bases between. The CDR3 has 14 amino acids. The CDR3 nucleotides are TGTGCCAGCAGCCAATCTTACGGGAGCGACGAGCAGTACTTC. It specifies CASSQSYGSDEQYF.

The genes are TRBV6-5 and TRBJ2-1; D uncertain. The CDR3 totals 14 residues. V was pared by 11 bases and J by 2 bases, with 16 bases between. CDR1 MNHEY and CDR2 SVGAGI come from the germline V gene. This CDR3 is CAFAPRGTYNEQFF. As DNA, the CDR3 is TGTGCCTTCGCGCCCCGCGGCACCTACAATGAGCAGTTCTTC.

V gene TRBV11-2 combines with J gene TRBJ1-2, with a possible D match to TRBD1 (5 bases). Deletions cut 5 bases from V and 4 bases from J, with 14 bases between. This CDR3 has 14 residues. Germline V lookup: CDR1 SGHAT, CDR2 FQNNGV. The chain's CDR3 is CASSLSRESYGYTF. The CDR3 DNA is TGTGCCAGCAGCCTGAGCAGGGAAAGCTATGGCTACACCTTC.

V is TRBV3-1 (or the pseudogene TRBV3-2) and J is TRBJ1-2; D unclear. V was pared by 0 bases and J by 5 bases, with 7 bases between. CDR1 LGHDT and CDR2 YNNKEL come from the germline V gene (reference sequence). The length of the CDR3 is 13 residues. CDR3 residues: CASSQDGPYGYTF. CDR3 in DNA: TGTGCCAGCAGCCAAGATGGCCCGTATGGCTACACCTTC.

The J gene is TRBJ1-5, the V gene TRBV10-3; D not certain. V lost 4 bases to trimming and J lost 4 bases, with 14 bases between them. Looked up from germline, CDR1 is ENHRY and CDR2 is SYGVKD. This CDR3 spans 15 amino acids. CDR3 amino acids: CAISGGTGWNQPQHF. CDR3 in DNA: TGTGCCATCAGTGGGGGAACGGGGTGGAATCAGCCCCAGCATTTT.

The gene calls are TRBV19 and TRBJ1-5; 7 positions match TRBD1. The J segment lost 3 bases and the V segment lost 4 bases, leaving 9 bases of the junction unmatched. This CDR3 spans 16 amino acids. Germline V gene data show CDR1 as LNHDA and CDR2 as SQIVND (reference sequence). CDR3 sequence: CASSNRGSLANQPQHF. CDR3 DNA: TGTGCCAGTAGTAACAGGGGCAGCTTAGCCAATCAGCCCCAGCATTTT.

This clone was seen a handful of times. The chain links TRBV10-2 to TRBJ2-5; no clear D gene. CDR1 WSHSY and CDR2 SAAADI come from the germline V gene. With 0 bases removed from V and 4 bases from J, the gap between germline ends came to 15 bases. This CDR3 region has 16 residues. The CDR3 DNA reads as TGCGCCAGCAGTGAGTCGAAAGAAACAGTTGGAGAGACCCAGTACTTC. Translated: CASSESKETVGETQYF.